This TCR beta chain was documented in a study of regulatory T cells in long-lasting Graves disease. This clonotype was seen ten or more times. Time point in this sample: newly diagnosed GD, antithyroid drugs for less than 3 months. Scientists built the TCR library using RNA that was extracted from PBMCs. Relying on iRepertoire HTBI primers and Arm-PCR of CDR3 regions, the team built TCR beta libraries. TCRdb reprocessed the multiplex PCR reads via MiXCR and lists one record per CDR3 protein. The data contain a few hundred thousand distinct CDR3 sequences, around 15% of them seen just once; the ten biggest clones take up around a sixth. The CDR3 extends over 16 amino acids. V was pared by 4 bases and J by 0 bases, with 12 bases between. A further study also used this sample, focusing on T cells in Graves' hyperthyroidism and ophthalmopathy.

The J gene is TRBJ2-2, the V gene TRBV12-3 or TRBV12-4, with D perhaps matching TRBD1 or TRBD2 (6 bases each). The specimen comprised peripheral blood mononuclear cells (PBMCs), sampled at new diagnosis, from a patient treated with antithyroid drugs. This TCR was recovered from a woman between 45 and 60 years old with Graves disease. The CDR3 is CASSSSGGPNTGELFF. In DNA form, the CDR3 reads TGTGCCAGCAGTTCCTCCGGGGGCCCGAACACCGGGGAGCTGTTTTTT.